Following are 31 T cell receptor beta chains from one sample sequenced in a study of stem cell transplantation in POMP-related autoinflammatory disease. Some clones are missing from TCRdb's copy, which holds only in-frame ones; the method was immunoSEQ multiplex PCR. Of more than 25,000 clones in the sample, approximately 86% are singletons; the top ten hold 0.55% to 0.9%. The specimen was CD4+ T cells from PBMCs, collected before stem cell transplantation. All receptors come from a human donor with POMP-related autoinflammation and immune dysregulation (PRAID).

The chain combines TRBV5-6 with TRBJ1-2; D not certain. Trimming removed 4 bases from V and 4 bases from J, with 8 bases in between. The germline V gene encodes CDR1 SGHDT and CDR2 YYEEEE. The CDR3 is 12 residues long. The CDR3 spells CASSPRSYGYTF. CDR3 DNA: TGTGCCAGCAGCCCTCGGTCCTATGGCTACACCTTC.

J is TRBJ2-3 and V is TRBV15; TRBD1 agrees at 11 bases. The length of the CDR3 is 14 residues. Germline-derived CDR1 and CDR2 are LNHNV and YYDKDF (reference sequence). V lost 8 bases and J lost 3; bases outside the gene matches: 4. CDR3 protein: CATRDRGKTDTQYF. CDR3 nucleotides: TGTGCCACCCGGGACAGGGGGAAGACAGATACGCAGTATTTT.

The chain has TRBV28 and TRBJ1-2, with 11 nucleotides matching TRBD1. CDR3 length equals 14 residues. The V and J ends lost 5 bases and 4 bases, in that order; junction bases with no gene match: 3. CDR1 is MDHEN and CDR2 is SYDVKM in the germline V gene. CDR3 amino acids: CASSRTGGPYGYTF. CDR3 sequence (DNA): TGTGCCAGCAGTCGGACAGGGGGCCCCTATGGCTACACCTTC.

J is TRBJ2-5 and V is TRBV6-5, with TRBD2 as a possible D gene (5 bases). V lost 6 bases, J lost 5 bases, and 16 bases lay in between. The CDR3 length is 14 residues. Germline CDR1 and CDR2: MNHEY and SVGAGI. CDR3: CASRRETSAETQYF. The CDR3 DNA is TGTGCCAGCAGACGCGAAACTAGTGCCGAGACCCAGTACTTC.

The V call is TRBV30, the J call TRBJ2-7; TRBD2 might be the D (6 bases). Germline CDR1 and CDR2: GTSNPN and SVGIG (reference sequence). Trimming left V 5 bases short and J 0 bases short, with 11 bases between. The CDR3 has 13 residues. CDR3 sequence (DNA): TGTGCCTGGGGGACTTCGAGCTCCTACGAGCAGTACTTC. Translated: CAWGTSSSYEQYF.

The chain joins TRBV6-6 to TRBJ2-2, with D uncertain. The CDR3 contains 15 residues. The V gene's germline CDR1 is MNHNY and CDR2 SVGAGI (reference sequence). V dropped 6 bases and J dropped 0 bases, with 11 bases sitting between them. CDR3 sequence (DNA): TGTGCCAGCAGCCTTAATGCCGCGAACACCGGGGAGCTGTTTTTT. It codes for CASSLNAANTGELFF.

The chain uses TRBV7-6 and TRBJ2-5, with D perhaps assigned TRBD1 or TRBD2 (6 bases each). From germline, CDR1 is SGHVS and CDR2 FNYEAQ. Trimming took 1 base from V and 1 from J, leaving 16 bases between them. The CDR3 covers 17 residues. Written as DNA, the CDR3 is TGTGCCAGCAGCTTAGTGGGCAGGGGAGGAAGCCAAGAGACCCAGTACTTC. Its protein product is CASSLVGRGGSQETQYF.

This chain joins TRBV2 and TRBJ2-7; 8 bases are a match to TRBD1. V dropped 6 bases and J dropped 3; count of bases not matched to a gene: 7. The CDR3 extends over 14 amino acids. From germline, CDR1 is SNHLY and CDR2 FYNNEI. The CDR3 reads CASRPTGQVYEQYF. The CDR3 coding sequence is TGTGCCAGCAGGCCAACGGGACAGGTCTACGAGCAGTACTTC.

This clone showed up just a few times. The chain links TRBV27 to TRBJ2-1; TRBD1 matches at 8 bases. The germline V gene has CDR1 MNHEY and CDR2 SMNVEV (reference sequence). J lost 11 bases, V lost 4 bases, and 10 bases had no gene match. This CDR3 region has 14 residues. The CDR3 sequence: CASSSGQGGVKQFF. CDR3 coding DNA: TGTGCCAGCAGTTCCGGACAGGGTGGGGTGAAGCAGTTCTTC.

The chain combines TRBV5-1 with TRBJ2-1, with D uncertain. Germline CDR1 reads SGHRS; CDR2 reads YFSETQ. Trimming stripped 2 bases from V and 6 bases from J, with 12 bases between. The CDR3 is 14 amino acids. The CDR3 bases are TGCGCCAGCAGCTTCTCGACTCCGCGCAATGAGCAGTTCTTC. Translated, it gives CASSFSTPRNEQFF.

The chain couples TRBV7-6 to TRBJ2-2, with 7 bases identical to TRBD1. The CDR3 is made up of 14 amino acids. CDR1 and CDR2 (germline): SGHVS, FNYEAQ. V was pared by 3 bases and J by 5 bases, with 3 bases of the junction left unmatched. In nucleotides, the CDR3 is TGTGCCAGCAGCTTGAGGACAGGAACCGGGGAGCTGTTTTTT. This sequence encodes CASSLRTGTGELFF.

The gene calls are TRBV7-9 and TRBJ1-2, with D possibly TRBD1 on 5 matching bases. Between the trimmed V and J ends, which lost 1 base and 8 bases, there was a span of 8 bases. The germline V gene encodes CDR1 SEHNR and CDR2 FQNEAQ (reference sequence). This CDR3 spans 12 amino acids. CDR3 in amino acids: CASSLGGGGYTF. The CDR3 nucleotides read TGTGCCAGCAGCTTAGGGGGCGGGGGCTACACCTTC.

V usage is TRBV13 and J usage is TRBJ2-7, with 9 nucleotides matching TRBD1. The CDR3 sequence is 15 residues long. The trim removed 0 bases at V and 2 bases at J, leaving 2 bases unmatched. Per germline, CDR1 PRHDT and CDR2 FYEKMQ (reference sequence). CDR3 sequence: CASSLGRDRAYEQYF. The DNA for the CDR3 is TGTGCCAGCAGCTTAGGCCGGGACAGGGCCTACGAGCAGTACTTC.

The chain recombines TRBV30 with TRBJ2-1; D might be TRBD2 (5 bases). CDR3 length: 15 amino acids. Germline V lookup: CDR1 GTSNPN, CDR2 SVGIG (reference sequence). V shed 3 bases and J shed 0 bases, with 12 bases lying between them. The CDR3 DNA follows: TGTGCCTGGAGCATTACTAGAGGCTCCTACAATGAGCAGTTCTTC. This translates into CAWSITRGSYNEQFF.

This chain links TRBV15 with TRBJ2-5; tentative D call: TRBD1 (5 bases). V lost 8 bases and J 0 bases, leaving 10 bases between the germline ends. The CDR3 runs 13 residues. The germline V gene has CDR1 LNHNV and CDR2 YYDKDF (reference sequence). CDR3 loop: CATQDRNQETQYF. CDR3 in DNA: TGTGCCACCCAAGACAGAAACCAAGAGACCCAGTACTTC.

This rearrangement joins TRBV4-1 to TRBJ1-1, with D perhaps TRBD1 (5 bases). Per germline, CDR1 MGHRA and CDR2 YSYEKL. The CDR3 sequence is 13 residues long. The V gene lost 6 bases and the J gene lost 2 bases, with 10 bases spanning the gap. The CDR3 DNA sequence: TGCGCCAGCAGGCCGACAGCAAACACTGAAGCTTTCTTT. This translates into CASRPTANTEAFF.

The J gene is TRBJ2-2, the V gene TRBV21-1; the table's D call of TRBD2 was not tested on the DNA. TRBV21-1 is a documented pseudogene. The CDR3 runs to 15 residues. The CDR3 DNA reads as TGTGCCAGCAGTAGTAGTCCCGGGGTGGGTGGGGAGCTGTTTTTT. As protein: CASSSSPGVGGELFF.

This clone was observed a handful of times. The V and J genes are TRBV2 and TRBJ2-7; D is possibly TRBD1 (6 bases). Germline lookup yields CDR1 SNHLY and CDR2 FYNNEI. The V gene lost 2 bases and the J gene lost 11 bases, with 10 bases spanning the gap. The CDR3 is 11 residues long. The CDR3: CASSEQGMKYF. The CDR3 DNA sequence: TGTGCCAGCAGTGAACAGGGGATGAAGTACTTC.

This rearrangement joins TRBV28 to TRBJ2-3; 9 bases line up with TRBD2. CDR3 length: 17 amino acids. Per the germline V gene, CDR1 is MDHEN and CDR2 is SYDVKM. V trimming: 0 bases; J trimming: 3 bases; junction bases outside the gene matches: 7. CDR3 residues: CASSLWNKREATDTQYF. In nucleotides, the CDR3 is TGTGCCAGCAGTTTATGGAATAAGCGGGAGGCTACAGATACGCAGTATTTT.

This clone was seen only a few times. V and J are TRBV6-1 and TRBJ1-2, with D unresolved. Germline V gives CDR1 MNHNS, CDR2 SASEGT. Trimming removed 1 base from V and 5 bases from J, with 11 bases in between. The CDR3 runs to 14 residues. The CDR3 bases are TGTGCCAGCAGTGAAGGGGCGGGTCGTTATGGCTACACCTTC. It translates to CASSEGAGRYGYTF.

The CDR3 nucleotides are TGTGCCAGCAGCTTGGGGGCTGGGAGGGTCAGCACAGATACGCAGTATTTT. Its protein product is CASSLGAGRVSTDTQYF. The chain joins TRBV5-8 to TRBJ2-3, with 7 bases fitting TRBD2. The CDR3 contains 17 residues. The germline CDR1 and CDR2 sequences are SGHTS and YDEGEE. The V and J ends lost 0 bases and 0 bases, in that order; junction bases with no gene match: 7.

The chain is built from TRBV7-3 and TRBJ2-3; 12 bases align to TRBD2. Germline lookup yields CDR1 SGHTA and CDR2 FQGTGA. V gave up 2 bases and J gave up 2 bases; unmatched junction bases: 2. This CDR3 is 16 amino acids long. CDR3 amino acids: CASSLGLAGSTDTQYF. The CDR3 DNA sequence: TGTGCCAGCAGCTTAGGACTAGCGGGGTCCACAGATACGCAGTATTTT.

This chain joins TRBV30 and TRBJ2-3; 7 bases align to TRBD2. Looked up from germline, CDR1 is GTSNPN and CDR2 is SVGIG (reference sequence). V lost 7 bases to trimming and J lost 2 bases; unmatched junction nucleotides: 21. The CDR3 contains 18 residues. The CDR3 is CASTHRTTSRPSTDTQYF. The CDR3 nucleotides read TGTGCCTCGACACATAGGACGACTAGCAGACCTTCCACAGATACGCAGTATTTT. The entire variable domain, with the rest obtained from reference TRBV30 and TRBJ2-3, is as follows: SQTIHQWPATLVQPVGSPLSLECTVEGTSNPNLYWYRQAAGRGLQLLFYSVGIGQISSEVPQNLSASRPQDRQFILSSKKLLLSDSGFYLCASTHRTTSRPSTDTQYFGPGTRLTVL.

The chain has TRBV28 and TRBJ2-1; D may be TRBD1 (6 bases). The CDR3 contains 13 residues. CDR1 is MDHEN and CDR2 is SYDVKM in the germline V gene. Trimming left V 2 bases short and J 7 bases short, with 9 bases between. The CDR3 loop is CASSLQGQNEQFF. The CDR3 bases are TGTGCCAGCAGTTTACAGGGGCAGAATGAGCAGTTCTTC.

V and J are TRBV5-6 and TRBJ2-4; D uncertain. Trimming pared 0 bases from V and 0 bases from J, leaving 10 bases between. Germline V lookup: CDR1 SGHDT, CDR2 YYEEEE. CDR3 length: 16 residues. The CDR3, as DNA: TGTGCCAGCAGCTTGGCATTAGCTTTAGCCAAAAACATTCAGTACTTC. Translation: CASSLALALAKNIQYF.

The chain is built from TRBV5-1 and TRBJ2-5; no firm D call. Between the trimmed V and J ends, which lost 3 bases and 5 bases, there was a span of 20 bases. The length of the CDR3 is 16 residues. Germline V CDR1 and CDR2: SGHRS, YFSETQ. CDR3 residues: CASSSQTSEARETQYF. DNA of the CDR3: TGCGCCAGCAGCTCCCAAACGTCTGAGGCCAGGGAGACCCAGTACTTC.

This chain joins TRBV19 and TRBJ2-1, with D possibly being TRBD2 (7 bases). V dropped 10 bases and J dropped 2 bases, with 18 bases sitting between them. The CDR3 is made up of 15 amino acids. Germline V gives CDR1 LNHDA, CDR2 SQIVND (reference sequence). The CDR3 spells CATTGPGGPYNEQFF. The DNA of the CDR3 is TGTGCCACCACCGGGCCCGGGGGGCCCTACAATGAGCAGTTCTTC.

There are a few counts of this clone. DNA of the CDR3: TGTGCCAGCAGCTCGGGACTAACCTACGAGCAGTACTTC. Its translation is CASSSGLTYEQYF. The rearrangement joins TRBV5-4 to TRBJ2-7; 7 bases are shared with TRBD2. There are 13 residues in the CDR3. The V gene end was trimmed by 3 bases and the J gene end by 2 bases; junction bases not matched to a gene: 2. Per germline, CDR1 SGHNT and CDR2 YYREEE (reference sequence). The full variable domain, with the rest looked up from reference TRBV5-4 and TRBJ2-7, is ETGVTQSPTHLIKTRGQQVTLRCSSQSGHNTVSWYQQALGQGPQFIFQYYREEENGRGNFPPRFSGLQFPNYSSELNVNALELDDSALYLCASSSGLTYEQYFGPGTRLTVT.

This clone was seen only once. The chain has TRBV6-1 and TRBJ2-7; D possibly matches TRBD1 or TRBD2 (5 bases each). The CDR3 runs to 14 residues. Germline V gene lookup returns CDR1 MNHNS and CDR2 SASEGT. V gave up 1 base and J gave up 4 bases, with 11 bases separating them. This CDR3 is CASSEGGYAYEQYF. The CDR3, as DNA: TGTGCCAGCAGTGAAGGGGGGTACGCGTACGAGCAGTACTTC.

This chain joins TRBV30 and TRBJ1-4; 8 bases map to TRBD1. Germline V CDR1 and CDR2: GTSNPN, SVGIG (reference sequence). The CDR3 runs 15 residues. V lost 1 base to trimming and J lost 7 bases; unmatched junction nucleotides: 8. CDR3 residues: CAWSAVTGAVEKLFF. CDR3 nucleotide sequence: TGTGCCTGGAGTGCTGTGACAGGGGCGGTTGAAAAACTGTTTTTT.

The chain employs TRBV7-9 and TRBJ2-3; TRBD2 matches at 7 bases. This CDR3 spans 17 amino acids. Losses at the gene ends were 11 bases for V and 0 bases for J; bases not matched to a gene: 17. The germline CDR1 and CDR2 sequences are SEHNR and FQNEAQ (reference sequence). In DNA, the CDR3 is TGTGCCCAGCAGAGGTCGTTCAGCGGGGTTAGCACAGATACGCAGTATTTT. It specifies CAQQRSFSGVSTDTQYF.